The present T cell receptor beta chain was sequenced within a study of T-cell reconstitution after alpha-beta-depleted transplantation in children. This clonotype was seen ten or more times. Preparation of the TCRbeta library was carried out with unique molecular identifiers. In TCRdb, the PCR reads were re-called with MiXCR into one record per CDR3 protein. The data hold hundreds of thousands of distinct CDR3 sequences, with roughly 9.1% observed a single time. Germline CDR1 reads SGHTA; CDR2 reads FQGNSA. CDR3 size: 17 residues. With 0 bases clipped from V and 2 bases from J, the junction kept 5 bases outside the gene matches.

Here the sequenced sample was PBMCs, taken before TCRalphabeta/CD19-depleted stem cell transplant. The source is a boy less than two years old with acute myeloid leukemia, due to receive a stem cell transplant. The chain employs TRBV7-2 and TRBJ2-2, with 8 bases identical to TRBD2. This CDR3 is CASSLAAAGGNTGELFF. The CDR3 region has the DNA TGTGCCAGCAGCTTAGCCGCGGCGGGAGGTAACACCGGGGAGCTGTTTTTT.